The clone carrying this T cell receptor (beta chain) appeared a few times. The antigen is not known. Trimming pared 7 bases from V and 7 bases from J, leaving 14 bases between. The CDR3 is 13 residues long. Germline CDR1 and CDR2: LNHDA and SQIVND (reference sequence). A J-beta primer mix and a sample-barcoded 5' primer were used in a second PCR of about 7 to 12 cycles. TCRdb fed the 5' RACE reads into MiXCR, producing one record per CDR3 protein. The table records more than 550,000 distinct CDR3 sequences, over 20% of them present only once. This specimen comes from a study of blood T cells in healthy people across ages. Study information: Template-switching capture recovered about one barcoded beta molecule per two T cells.

Study-wide findings and caveats: Per million T cells, TCR beta diversity dropped roughly linearly as age increased. As naive T cell percentage varied, TCR beta diversity correlated strongly with it. Long-lived donors exceeded aged donors in naive CD4+ cells and diversity.

Input material: blood. The rearrangement links TRBV19 to TRBJ1-3; D not certain. The sequence came from a man aged 70 or older in good health. The CDR3 spells CASMVPHGNTIYF. The DNA of the CDR3 is TGTGCCAGTATGGTCCCTCATGGGAACACCATATATTTT.